This T cell receptor beta chain was sequenced in a study of control samples from healthy donors and cancer patients. The data were produced by immunoSEQ multiplex PCR, yet TCRdb's version contains in-frame clones alone and is incomplete. The data contain roughly 58,000 clones, approximately 89% of them singletons. CDR3 length: 16 residues. Trimming took 3 bases from V and 1 from J, leaving 13 bases between them. Per germline, CDR1 MGHRA and CDR2 YSYEKL. This sequence originates from a woman aged 60-75 years with lung cancer. The V gene is TRBV4-1, the J gene TRBJ1-5; D not resolved. Material: PBMCs. The DNA of the CDR3 is TGCGCCAGCAGCCACCCTAATGGGGTGAGCAATCAGCCCCAGCATTTT. Its translation: CASSHPNGVSNQPQHF.